What follows are 30 T cell receptor beta chains derived from one specimen sequenced in a study of Graves' ophthalmopathy and Graves' hyperthyroidism. The sequenced template was RNA, covering the TCR beta CDR3 region. First-round RT-PCR employed HTBI primers, with a second-round multiplex PCR after it. Via MiXCR, TCRdb re-called the multiplex PCR reads, giving one row per CDR3 protein. The table has around 670,000 distinct CDR3 sequences, approximately 40% seen once. Sequencing was performed on peripheral blood. These receptors were taken from an adult man with Graves' ophthalmopathy.

This clonotype was detected only a few times. A much larger clonotype is one base distant, so this may be a read error. The chain uses TRBV11-2 and TRBJ2-7; D gene unclear. The CDR3 spans 11 residues. V lost 3 bases, J lost 3 bases, and 3 bases lay in between. Germline V gene sequence: CDR1 SGHAT, CDR2 FQNNGV. The CDR3 DNA follows: TGTGCCAGCAGCTTTAACTACGAGCAGTACTTC. Translation: CASSFNYEQYF.

The chain couples TRBV19 to TRBJ2-7; 9 nucleotides align to TRBD2. Trimming removed 11 bases from V and 3 bases from J; junction bases left unmatched: 11. CDR1 and CDR2 from the germline V gene are LNHDA and SQIVND (reference sequence). This CDR3 spans 14 amino acids. The DNA of the CDR3 is TGTGCCGCAGACGCCGGGACTAGCCTCTACGAGCAGTACTTC. Protein sequence: CAADAGTSLYEQYF. Filled out from reference TRBV19 and TRBJ2-7, the complete variable domain reads DGGITQSPKYLFRKEGQNVTLSCEQNLNHDAMYWYRQDPGQGLRLIYYSQIVNDFQKGDIAEGYSVSREKKESFPLTVTSAQKNPTAFYLCAADAGTSLYEQYFGPGTRLTVT.

The chain is built from TRBV2 and TRBJ2-7; TRBD1 aligns across 9 bases. Looked up from germline, CDR1 is SNHLY and CDR2 is FYNNEI. The CDR3 loop spans 13 amino acids. The CDR3 nucleotides read TGTGCTAGAGCGGGGACAGGGCAACACGAGCAGTACTTC. Its translation is CARAGTGQHEQYF.

The V call is TRBV25-1, the J call TRBJ1-2; 7 bases align to TRBD1. This CDR3 spans 17 amino acids. Germline loops: CDR1 MGHDK, CDR2 SYGVNS. With V trimmed by 2 bases and J by 0 bases, 9 bases remained unmatched. CDR3 protein: CASSESPDRTTNYGYTF. The CDR3 nucleotides are TGTGCCAGCAGTGAAAGCCCGGACAGGACCACTAACTATGGCTACACCTTC.

This clonotype came up many times. The chain carries TRBV10-3 and TRBJ2-2; maybe TRBD2 (5 bases). V lost 0 bases and J 3 bases, leaving 5 bases between the germline ends. The CDR3 is 14 amino acids. The germline gives CDR1 ENHRY, CDR2 SYGVKD. CDR3 coding DNA: TGTGCCATCAGTGAGTCGAGGGACACCGGGGAGCTGTTTTTT. It specifies CAISESRDTGELFF.

This clonotype came up once. J is TRBJ1-6 and V is TRBV9; TRBD1 aligns across 7 bases. Unmatched junction bases numbered 7, after V lost 3 bases and J lost 7 bases. This CDR3 contains 15 residues. Germline V gene lookup returns CDR1 SGDLS and CDR2 YYNGEE. CDR3 amino acids: CASSAGTENNSPLHF. The CDR3 bases are TGTGCCAGCAGCGCAGGGACAGAGAACAATTCACCCCTCCACTTT.

The chain joins TRBV29-1 to TRBJ1-2, with a weak D call TRBD1 (6 bases). V dropped 8 bases and J dropped 2 bases, with 15 bases sitting between them. The CDR3 spans 13 residues. CDR1 SQVTM and CDR2 ANQGSEA come from the germline V gene. In DNA form, the CDR3 reads TGCAGCTTAGCAAGTCAGGGGAACTATGGCTACACCTTC. Residues: CSLASQGNYGYTF.

This clonotype was seen only a few times. The chain recombines TRBV11-1 with TRBJ2-7; D perhaps matches TRBD1 (5 bases). Germline V gene lookup returns CDR1 SGHAT and CDR2 FQDESV (reference sequence). Trimming shortened V by 3 bases and J by 0 bases, and 9 bases separated the two germline ends. This CDR3 spans 14 amino acids. CDR3 sequence reads: CASSLTEYSYEQYF. The DNA of the CDR3 is TGTGCCAGCAGCTTGACAGAGTACTCCTACGAGCAGTACTTC.

This clonotype was detected a few times. V and J are TRBV19 and TRBJ2-6, with D possibly matching TRBD1 (7 bases). Looked up from germline, CDR1 is LNHDA and CDR2 is SQIVND (reference sequence). The CDR3 extends over 15 amino acids. The ends were cut back, 5 bases at V and 2 bases at J, with 10 bases in the middle. The CDR3: CASSGGGPGANVLTF. DNA of the CDR3: TGTGCCAGTAGTGGAGGGGGCCCTGGGGCCAACGTCCTGACTTTC.

The J gene is TRBJ2-7, the V gene TRBV20-1; TRBD2 matches at 11 bases. Germline CDR1 DFQATT, CDR2 SNEGSKA (reference sequence). The CDR3 is 14 residues long. Trimming at V came to 6 bases and at J to 5 bases, leaving 9 bases not matched to a gene. The DNA for the CDR3 is TGCAGTGCGTTTGGGGGACTAGCGGTACACGAGCAGTACTTC. Translated: CSAFGGLAVHEQYF.

The V and J genes are TRBV28 and TRBJ1-2; TRBD1 is a possible D gene (5 bases). Trimming pared 3 bases from V and 6 bases from J, leaving 11 bases between. The germline V gene has CDR1 MDHEN and CDR2 SYDVKM. This CDR3 spans 13 amino acids. CDR3 amino acids: CASSFSGRHGYTF. DNA for the CDR3: TGTGCCAGCAGTTTCTCAGGGCGGCATGGCTACACCTTC.

As to this clonotype: This may be a read error: a much more frequent sequence differs by one nucleotide. The gene calls are TRBV19 and TRBJ1-1; 9 bases fit TRBD1. The length of the CDR3 is 14 residues. V lost 5 bases to trimming and J lost 10 bases; unmatched junction nucleotides: 11. Germline loops: CDR1 LNHDA, CDR2 SQIVND (reference sequence). The CDR3 region has the DNA TGTGCCAGTAGTCCTACAGGGGGCCCGCCGACAGCTTTCTTT. It specifies CASSPTGGPPTAFF. The whole variable domain, filled in from reference TRBV19 and TRBJ1-1, reads DGGITQSPKYLFRKEGQNVTLSCEQNLNHDAMYWYRQDPGQGLRLIYYSQIVNDFQKGDIAEGYSVSREKKESFPLTVTSAQKNPTAFYLCASSPTGGPPTAFFGQGTRLTVV.

On this clonotype itself: The junction does not match germline at one end; this may be a read error. The chain links TRBV10-2 to TRBJ1-2, with D possibly matching TRBD1 (6 bases). Germline V gene data show CDR1 as WSHSY and CDR2 as SAAADI. This CDR3 is built from 13 residues. In nucleotides, the CDR3 is TGTGCCAGCAGTAACAGGGAAAACTATGGCTACACCTTC. This sequence encodes CASSNRENYGYTF.

This clonotype was observed many times. The chain links TRBV7-8 to TRBJ1-5, with TRBD1 as a possible D gene (5 bases). Between the trimmed V and J ends, which lost 5 bases and 2 bases, there was a span of 10 bases. Germline loops: CDR1 SGHVS, CDR2 FQNEAQ. CDR3 length: 14 residues. The CDR3 nucleotides read TGTGCCAGCAGCACAGGACACGGCAATCAGCCCCAGCATTTT. It codes for CASSTGHGNQPQHF.

This rearrangement joins TRBV25-1 to TRBJ2-2; TRBD2 might be the D (5 bases). The CDR3 sequence is 17 residues long. Trimming removed 6 bases at V and 3 bases at J, with 20 bases between. Looked up from germline, CDR1 is MGHDK and CDR2 is SYGVNS. The CDR3 DNA is TGTGCCAGCAGCCCCGAGCGGACGGCCCCTTACACCGGGGAGCTGTTTTTT. This sequence encodes CASSPERTAPYTGELFF.

This clonotype was observed a few times. The V and J genes are TRBV12-3 or TRBV12-4 and TRBJ1-4, with D maybe TRBD1 (6 bases). The V gene lost 5 bases and the J gene lost 8 bases, with 15 bases spanning the gap. There are 14 residues in the CDR3. CDR3 amino acids: CASSPSGTPEKLFF. The CDR3 nucleotides are TGTGCCAGCAGTCCTTCCGGGACACCAGAAAAACTGTTTTTT.

On this clonotype itself: A clone one base away is much larger, so this may be a read error. V is TRBV25-1 and J is TRBJ2-7; 7 bases map to TRBD1. Germline assignment: CDR1 MGHDK and CDR2 SYGVNS. The CDR3 runs 13 residues. This chain's CDR3 is CASSYRQGHEQHF. The CDR3 DNA follows: TGTGCCAGCAGTTACCGACAGGGCCACGAGCAGCACTTC.

V is TRBV20-1 and J is TRBJ1-2; 7 bases align to TRBD1. This CDR3 is built from 13 residues. In germline, CDR1 is DFQATT, CDR2 SNEGSKA (reference sequence). J gave up 4 bases and V 2 bases, and 4 bases lay outside the gene matches. CDR3 sequence reads: CSARFRDSYGYTF. The CDR3, as DNA: TGCAGTGCTAGATTCCGGGACAGCTATGGCTACACCTTC.

The chain employs TRBV10-3 and TRBJ1-2; a possible D gene is TRBD1 (6 bases). CDR1 and CDR2 from the germline V gene are ENHRY and SYGVKD. The CDR3 runs 11 residues. Trimming removed 10 bases from V and 10 bases from J, with 16 bases in between. CDR3 region: CASSKQGLYTF. The CDR3 DNA is TGTGCCAGCAGCAAACAGGGTCTCTACACCTTC.

Ten or more counts support this clonotype. The chain recombines TRBV7-9 with TRBJ2-7; 13 bases are shared with TRBD2. Germline V gene data show CDR1 as SEHNR and CDR2 as FQNEAQ (reference sequence). CDR3 length equals 15 residues. V shed 4 bases, J shed 6 bases, and the junction held 6 bases outside the gene matches. CDR3: CASSSRTSGSGEQYF. CDR3 in DNA: TGTGCCAGCAGCTCGAGGACTAGCGGGAGCGGCGAGCAGTACTTC. The variable domain in full, with the rest retrieved from reference TRBV7-9 and TRBJ2-7, is DTGVSQNPRHKITKRGQNVTFRCDPISEHNRLYWYRQTLGQGPEFLTYFQNEAQLEKSRLLSDRFSAERPKGSFSTLEIQRTEQGDSAMYLCASSSRTSGSGEQYFGPGTRLTVT.

The rearrangement joins TRBV5-1 to TRBJ2-5; tentatively, D is TRBD1 (5 bases). CDR3 size: 14 residues. Looked up from germline, CDR1 is SGHRS and CDR2 is YFSETQ. The germline V and J ends were trimmed by 3 bases and 3 bases, with 12 bases remaining between them. CDR3 region: CASSYQGSEETQYF. Written as DNA, the CDR3 is TGCGCCAGCAGCTATCAGGGATCGGAAGAGACCCAGTACTTC.

This clonotype was seen only a few times. This chain joins TRBV6-6 and TRBJ1-4; no clear D. Trimming took 3 bases from V and 11 from J, leaving 10 bases between them. The CDR3 totals 12 residues. From germline, CDR1 is MNHNY and CDR2 SVGAGI (reference sequence). Here the CDR3 reads CASSYLDTKLFF. In DNA, the CDR3 is TGTGCCAGCAGTTATCTGGATACGAAACTGTTTTTT.

This chain connects TRBV19 to TRBJ2-5; 11 bases fit TRBD2. The V gene end was trimmed by 4 bases and the J gene end by 5 bases; junction bases not matched to a gene: 6. The CDR3 is 15 residues long. The germline V gene has CDR1 LNHDA and CDR2 SQIVND (reference sequence). This chain's CDR3 is CASSTTRTSGETQYF. CDR3 DNA sequence: TGTGCCAGTAGTACTACCCGGACTAGCGGGGAGACCCAGTACTTC. The full variable domain, its missing parts supplied by reference TRBV19 and TRBJ2-5, is DGGITQSPKYLFRKEGQNVTLSCEQNLNHDAMYWYRQDPGQGLRLIYYSQIVNDFQKGDIAEGYSVSREKKESFPLTVTSAQKNPTAFYLCASSTTRTSGETQYFGPGTRLLVL.

This clonotype was recorded a few times. The chain links TRBV20-1 to TRBJ2-7, with D maybe TRBD1 (6 bases). Germline assignment: CDR1 DFQATT and CDR2 SNEGSKA (reference sequence). The CDR3 totals 13 residues. V lost 1 base and J lost 5, with 12 bases in between. The CDR3 bases are TGCAGTGCTAGAGGGAACAGGGCAGACGAGCAGTACTTC. Its protein product is CSARGNRADEQYF.

There are a few counts of this clonotype. The chain couples TRBV5-1 to TRBJ2-5; the match to TRBD1 covers 9 bases. The CDR3 covers 15 residues. After removal of 4 bases from V and 5 bases from J, the junction contained 9 bases not matched to a gene. Germline-derived CDR1 and CDR2 are SGHRS and YFSETQ. The CDR3 sequence is CASSLRTGEGETQYF. The DNA for the CDR3 is TGCGCCAGCAGCCTAAGGACAGGGGAAGGGGAGACCCAGTACTTC.

The chain couples TRBV25-1 to TRBJ2-2; D may match TRBD1 or TRBD2 (5 bases each). Trimming took off 10 bases at V and 0 bases at J, with 12 bases between the two ends. The CDR3 runs 14 residues. Germline CDR1 MGHDK, CDR2 SYGVNS. The CDR3 DNA reads TGTGCCACGAGAGGGGACCCGAACACCGGGGAGCTGTTTTTT. Translating gives CATRGDPNTGELFF.

Concerning this clonotype: Being one base from a much bigger clone, this may be a read error. The chain joins TRBV2 to TRBJ1-4; TRBD1 agrees at 8 bases. CDR1 and CDR2 (germline): SNHLY, FYNNEI. The CDR3 contains 15 residues. CDR3 nucleotide sequence: TGTGCCAGCAGGAAGACAGGGGCCGATAATGAAAAACTGCTTTTT. It codes for CASRKTGADNEKLLF.

The chain combines TRBV15 with TRBJ1-5; the D is unclear. Trimming shortened V by 0 bases and J by 3 bases, and 9 bases separated the two germline ends. The germline V gene has CDR1 LNHNV and CDR2 YYDKDF (reference sequence). This CDR3 comprises 15 residues. The DNA of the CDR3 is TGTGCCACCAGCAGAGATAAGGGCTACAATCAGCCCCAGCATTTT. This sequence encodes CATSRDKGYNQPQHF.

The chain couples TRBV7-2 to TRBJ1-6; D unresolved. V was clipped by 5 bases and J by 10 bases, with 18 bases between them. The CDR3 loop spans 15 amino acids. CDR1 SGHTA and CDR2 FQGNSA come from the germline V gene. The CDR3 region has the DNA TGTGCCAGCAGCCAAGAGCCTGGGGTTGGATCACCCCTCCACTTT. Amino acids: CASSQEPGVGSPLHF. The variable domain in full, with the rest retrieved from reference TRBV7-2 and TRBJ1-6, is GAGVSQSPSNKVTEKGKDVELRCDPISGHTALYWYRQSLGQGLEFLIYFQGNSAPDKSGLPSDRFSAERTGGSVSTLTIQRTQQEDSAVYLCASSQEPGVGSPLHFGNGTRLTVT.

For this clonotype: With a much larger clone just one base away, this may be a read error. The CDR3 carries no conserved terminal phenylalanine or tryptophan, so it likely arises from a read error. The J gene is TRBJ2-5, the V gene TRBV5-1; D remains ambiguous. The germline V gene encodes CDR1 SGHRS and CDR2 YFSETQ. The CDR3 totals 13 residues. This CDR3 reads CASSSPPGETQYV. CDR3 nucleotides: TGTGCCAGCAGCTCCCCCCCCGGGGAGACCCAGTACGTC.